These 29 T cell receptor beta chains originate from one sample sequenced in a study of regulatory T cells in long-lasting Graves disease. Through Arm-PCR of CDR3 regions and iRepertoire HTBI primers, TCR beta libraries were built. Via MiXCR, TCRdb re-called the multiplex PCR reads, giving one row per CDR3 protein. The sample carries more than 650,000 distinct CDR3 sequences, about 32% recorded once. As for time point: persistent/refractory GD, antithyroid drugs over 5 years with positive TRAb. PBMC RNA served as the TCR library source. The input for sequencing was peripheral blood mononuclear cells (PBMCs), taken when the disease was refractory, from a patient treated with antithyroid drugs. These receptors were obtained from a female donor with Graves disease.

This sequence joins TRBV19 and TRBJ2-7; 7 bases are shared with TRBD2. Germline V CDR1 and CDR2: LNHDA, SQIVND (reference sequence). The ends lost 5 bases at V and 5 bases at J; junction bases unmatched: 12. This CDR3 contains 15 residues. CDR3 DNA sequence: TGTGCCAGTAGTTCCGGGGGAGGGAGGAGCGACGAGCAGTACTTC. Translated, it gives CASSSGGGRSDEQYF.

This chain uses TRBV7-3 with TRBJ1-2; D perhaps matches TRBD1 (6 bases). Trimming took off 0 bases at V and 4 bases at J, with 15 bases between the two ends. CDR1 and CDR2 (germline): SGHTA, FQGTGA. This CDR3 contains 16 residues. CDR3 bases: TGTGCCAGCAGCTTAACGAAGGGAGACAGGCCCTATGGCTACACCTTC. Translation: CASSLTKGDRPYGYTF.

With regard to this clonotype: One junction end disagrees with the germline gene, perhaps due to a read error. The chain combines TRBV20-1 with TRBJ1-1; D possibly corresponds to TRBD1 (6 bases). The CDR3 has 14 amino acids. Germline loops: CDR1 DFQATT, CDR2 SNEGSKA (reference sequence). The CDR3 loop is CGARDLGRGTEAFF. The CDR3 DNA is TGCGGTGCTAGAGATCTCGGCAGGGGCACTGAAGCTTTCTTT.

This clonotype was found a few times. CDR3 loop: CASPGEDTEAFF. The CDR3 DNA reads TGTGCCAGCCCCGGGGAGGACACTGAAGCTTTCTTT. V usage is TRBV6-4 and J usage is TRBJ1-1; D gene uncertain. V was pared by 8 bases and J by 3 bases, with 10 bases between. Per germline, CDR1 MRHNA and CDR2 SNTAGT. The CDR3 spans 12 residues.

V and J are TRBV20-1 and TRBJ1-1, with D unclear. This CDR3 is built from 15 residues. V lost 2 bases and J 0 bases, leaving 13 bases between the germline ends. Per germline, CDR1 DFQATT and CDR2 SNEGSKA (reference sequence). The CDR3 region has the DNA TGCAGTGCTAGACTCCCCGGACTGATGAACACTGAAGCTTTCTTT. Protein product: CSARLPGLMNTEAFF.

V and J are TRBV18 and TRBJ2-5; 7 bases are a match to TRBD2. Germline V gives CDR1 KGHSH, CDR2 LQKENI. The CDR3 has 16 residues. V lost 0 bases, J lost 2 bases, and 6 bases stayed unmatched. The CDR3 DNA follows: TGTGCCAGCTCACCACCGACGGGGGGTCGACAAGAGACCCAGTACTTC. It yields the protein CASSPPTGGRQETQYF.

Turning to this clonotype: This may be a read error, as it is one base from a much larger clone. The chain couples TRBV28 to TRBJ2-7, with TRBD2 identical over 7 bases. Germline trimming cut 2 bases from V and 6 bases from J; bases unmatched to any gene: 7. The germline CDR1 and CDR2 sequences are MDHEN and SYDVKM. The CDR3 has 14 amino acids. The CDR3 loop is CASSLGSGRGEQYF. As DNA, the CDR3 is TGTGCCAGCAGTTTAGGGTCTGGGAGGGGCGAGCAGTACTTC.

The V gene is TRBV30, the J gene TRBJ1-5, with D maybe TRBD1 (6 bases). The ends were cut back, 2 bases at V and 6 bases at J, with 14 bases in the middle. CDR3 length equals 14 residues. CDR1 and CDR2 from the germline V gene are GTSNPN and SVGIG (reference sequence). For the CDR3, the DNA is TGTGCCTGGAGTCACTCACAGGGCGGTCAGCCCCAGCATTTT. It codes for CAWSHSQGGQPQHF.

Comments on this clonotype: A far bigger clonotype differs at one base, so this is likely a read error. The chain couples TRBV10-3 to TRBJ1-2; D unclear. The CDR3 totals 14 residues. V was shortened by 3 bases and J by 1 base, with 9 bases between the two germline ends. Germline V gene data show CDR1 as ENHRY and CDR2 as SYGVKD. Here the CDR3 DNA reads TGTGCCATCAGTGAAGCAAGGCTTAACTATGGCTACACCTTC. As protein: CAISEARLNYGYTF.

The chain combines TRBV6-5 with TRBJ2-7; 11 bases fit TRBD2. Germline CDR1 reads MNHEY; CDR2 reads SVGAGI. Unmatched junction bases numbered 7, after V lost 3 bases and J lost 6 bases. There are 15 residues in the CDR3. This CDR3 reads CASSYGLAGGSEQYF. The CDR3 DNA follows: TGTGCCAGCAGTTATGGCCTAGCGGGAGGATCCGAGCAGTACTTC.

The chain recombines TRBV30 with TRBJ1-2; no firm D call. Germline V lookup: CDR1 GTSNPN, CDR2 SVGIG (reference sequence). The CDR3 contains 14 residues. V was clipped by 0 bases and J by 5 bases, with 13 bases between them. The CDR3 is CAWSVYRSEYGYTF. The CDR3 bases are TGTGCCTGGAGTGTATATAGGTCTGAGTATGGCTACACCTTC.

This clonotype was seen a few times. The chain recombines TRBV19 with TRBJ1-5, with 7 bases lining up with TRBD1. J was trimmed by 0 bases and V by 7 bases; bases with no gene match: 9. Germline V gene sequence: CDR1 LNHDA, CDR2 SQIVND (reference sequence). The CDR3 extends over 16 amino acids. The CDR3 DNA reads TGTGCCAGTACCCTATTACGGGACAGTAGCAATCAGCCCCAGCATTTT. Protein: CASTLLRDSSNQPQHF.

This clonotype was counted between two and nine times. This chain connects TRBV11-2 to TRBJ1-1; no clear D. This CDR3 spans 12 amino acids. Germline V lookup: CDR1 SGHAT, CDR2 FQNNGV. V was clipped by 4 bases and J by 4 bases, with 7 bases between them. The CDR3 DNA follows: TGTGCCAGCAGCTCAGAGAGCACTGAAGCTTTCTTT. Translating it yields CASSSESTEAFF.

The chain is built from TRBV5-1 and TRBJ1-2; maybe TRBD1 (6 bases). CDR1 is SGHRS, CDR2 YFSETQ, per germline. Trimming removed 4 bases at V and 8 bases at J, with 15 bases between. The CDR3 is 13 residues long. The CDR3: CASSIQGQGGYTF. DNA of the CDR3: TGCGCCAGCAGCATTCAGGGGCAAGGGGGCTACACCTTC.

The rearrangement links TRBV12-3 or TRBV12-4 to TRBJ2-7; 7 positions match TRBD1. CDR3 length equals 15 residues. Trimming removed 3 bases from V and 0 bases from J; junction bases left unmatched: 5. This CDR3 is CASSFHRGVSYEQYF. CDR3 bases: TGTGCCAGCAGTTTCCACAGGGGCGTCTCCTACGAGCAGTACTTC.

This clonotype occurred many times. J is TRBJ2-5 and V is TRBV12-3 or TRBV12-4; no firm D call. Trimming removed 6 bases at V and 1 base at J, with 9 bases between. The CDR3 sequence is 13 residues long. The CDR3 protein is CASRAASQETQYF. CDR3 in DNA: TGTGCCAGCAGGGCAGCGTCCCAAGAGACCCAGTACTTC.

The gene calls are TRBV12-3 or TRBV12-4 and TRBJ1-2; 8 nucleotides align to TRBD1. The CDR3 covers 14 residues. With V trimmed by 2 bases and J by 7 bases, 6 bases remained unmatched. The CDR3 loop is CASSLTRGRGGYTF. CDR3 DNA: TGTGCCAGCAGTTTAACCAGGGGGCGAGGTGGCTACACCTTC.

The chain carries TRBV11-2 and TRBJ2-2; a weak D match, TRBD2 (6 bases). The CDR3 runs 17 residues. The V end was cut by 6 bases, the J end by 3 bases, with 20 bases between. Germline values: CDR1 SGHAT, CDR2 FQNNGV. CDR3 DNA: TGTGCCAGCAGACCCCTGGGGGGAGAAGGATACACCGGGGAGCTGTTTTTT. Protein product: CASRPLGGEGYTGELFF. Full variable domain (remainder filled in from reference TRBV11-2 and TRBJ2-2): EAGVAQSPRYKIIEKRQSVAFWCNPISGHATLYWYQQILGQGPKLLIQFQNNGVVDDSQLPKDRFSAERLKGVDSTLKIQPAKLEDSAVYLCASRPLGGEGYTGELFFGEGSRLTVL.

This clonotype came up a few times. CDR3 residues: CASSLGGGIGTEAFF. As DNA, the CDR3 is TGTGCCAGCAGCTTAGGCGGAGGGATCGGAACTGAAGCTTTCTTT. V and J are TRBV7-6 and TRBJ1-1, with D uncertain. From germline, CDR1 is SGHVS and CDR2 FNYEAQ. The CDR3 is 15 amino acids. Trimming stripped 1 base from V and 5 bases from J, with 14 bases between.

This clonotype appeared a few times. The chain carries TRBV30 and TRBJ2-7, with unresolved D. V dropped 2 bases and J dropped 3 bases, with 5 bases sitting between them. The CDR3 sequence is 11 residues long. The germline gives CDR1 GTSNPN, CDR2 SVGIG (reference sequence). The CDR3 is CAWSKNYEQYF. CDR3 sequence (DNA): TGTGCCTGGAGTAAGAACTACGAGCAGTACTTC.

The V call is TRBV10-3, the J call TRBJ2-2; TRBD1 agrees at 10 bases. CDR1 and CDR2 (germline): ENHRY, SYGVKD. V gave up 10 bases and J gave up 2 bases; unmatched junction bases: 4. The CDR3 contains 14 residues. For the CDR3, the DNA is TGTGCCACCCGGGACAGGGGAAACACCGGGGAGCTGTTTTTT. Encoded protein: CATRDRGNTGELFF.

At least ten counts were recorded for this clonotype. The chain combines TRBV6-5 with TRBJ1-2, with D uncertain. Germline lookup yields CDR1 MNHEY and CDR2 SVGAGI. V lost 2 bases and J 11 bases, leaving 12 bases between the germline ends. The CDR3 loop spans 12 amino acids. CDR3 sequence (DNA): TGTGCCAGCAGTTACGAAGGGCAAGCATACACCTTC. It encodes CASSYEGQAYTF.

This clonotype was seen just once. The chain links TRBV2 to TRBJ2-7, with 12 bases that match TRBD2. Unmatched junction bases numbered 11, after V lost 8 bases and J lost 3 bases. Germline V gene data show CDR1 as SNHLY and CDR2 as FYNNEI. The CDR3 contains 16 residues. The CDR3 nucleotides read TGTGCCAGCCTGCTAGCGGGAGGGCGGCCCAACTACGAGCAGTACTTC. It yields the protein CASLLAGGRPNYEQYF.

The J gene is TRBJ1-4, the V gene TRBV30, with D perhaps matching TRBD1 (6 bases). CDR3 length: 18 residues. V was trimmed by 0 bases and J by 0 bases, leaving 17 bases between them. CDR1 and CDR2 (germline): GTSNPN, SVGIG (reference sequence). CDR3 nucleotide sequence: TGTGCCTGGAGTGTATACAGGGCGGGGATAGCAACTAATGAAAAACTGTTTTTT. Protein sequence: CAWSVYRAGIATNEKLFF.

This clonotype appeared a few times. This chain links TRBV12-5 with TRBJ2-4; 10 bases fit TRBD2. In germline, CDR1 is LGHNT, CDR2 FRNRAP. The CDR3 runs to 17 residues. J lost 3 bases, V lost 0 bases, and 5 bases had no gene match. CDR3 DNA sequence: TGTGCTAGTGGTTTGGTAGTTCAGCGGGAGGGCAAAAACATTCAGTACTTC. This encodes CASGLVVQREGKNIQYF.

This clonotype was found a few times. The chain couples TRBV5-1 to TRBJ1-1; maybe TRBD1 (5 bases). V dropped 1 base and J dropped 4 bases, with 11 bases sitting between them. This CDR3 comprises 14 residues. Germline lookup yields CDR1 SGHRS and CDR2 YFSETQ. In DNA form, the CDR3 reads TGCGCCAGCAGCTTGTGGCCAGGGAGCACTGAAGCTTTCTTT. It translates to CASSLWPGSTEAFF.

This rearrangement joins TRBV14 to TRBJ1-3; no clear D. Germline lookup yields CDR1 SGHDN and CDR2 FVKESK. V was shortened by 4 bases and J by 0 bases, with 10 bases between the two germline ends. There are 15 residues in the CDR3. The CDR3 here is CASSRQRFSGNTIYF. The DNA for the CDR3 is TGTGCCAGCAGCCGCCAAAGATTCTCTGGAAACACCATATATTTT.

The rearrangement uses TRBV5-1 and TRBJ1-2; 9 nucleotides align to TRBD1. This CDR3 region has 15 residues. In germline, CDR1 is SGHRS, CDR2 YFSETQ. V was clipped by 0 bases and J by 4 bases; unmatched bases: 4. Here the CDR3 DNA reads TGCGCCAGCAGCTTGGCGGGACAGGGAGCCTATGGCTACACCTTC. It codes for CASSLAGQGAYGYTF.

As DNA, the CDR3 is TGTGCCAGCAAGGGAGGGGAGAGATCGCCCCAGCATTTT. It specifies CASKGGERSPQHF. The rearrangement links TRBV2 to TRBJ1-5; maybe TRBD1 (5 bases). Trimming removed 7 bases at V and 9 bases at J, with 16 bases between. CDR3 length: 13 amino acids. Germline V lookup: CDR1 SNHLY, CDR2 FYNNEI.